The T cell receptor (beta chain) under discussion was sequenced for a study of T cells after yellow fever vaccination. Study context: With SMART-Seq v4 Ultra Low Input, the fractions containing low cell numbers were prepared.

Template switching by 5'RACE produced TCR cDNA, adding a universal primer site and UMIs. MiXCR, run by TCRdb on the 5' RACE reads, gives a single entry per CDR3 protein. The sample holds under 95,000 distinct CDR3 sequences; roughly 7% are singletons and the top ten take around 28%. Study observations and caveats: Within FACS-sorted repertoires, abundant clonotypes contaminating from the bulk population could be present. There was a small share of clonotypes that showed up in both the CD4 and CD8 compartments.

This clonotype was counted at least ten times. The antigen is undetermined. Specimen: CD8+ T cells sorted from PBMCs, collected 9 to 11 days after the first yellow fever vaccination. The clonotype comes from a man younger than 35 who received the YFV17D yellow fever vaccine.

The CDR3 DNA reads TGTGCCAGCAGCTTAGGGGGTGAAGCTTTCTTT. Translation: CASSLGGEAFF. V and J are TRBV7-2 and TRBJ1-1; no reliable D call. V was clipped by 1 base and J by 7 bases, with 4 bases between them. This CDR3 comprises 11 residues. CDR1 and CDR2 from the germline V gene are SGHTA and FQGNSA.